This note documents a single T cell receptor beta chain sequence. Its cognate antigen is unknown. The PCR employed 60 Vbeta primers together with 13 Jbeta primers. Clones were sequenced by immunoSEQ multiplex PCR, and TCRdb holds only the in-frame ones, with some missing. This table has about 90,000 clones, about two thirds appearing once. The V gene's germline CDR1 is SGHRS and CDR2 YFSETQ. The CDR3 runs to 16 residues. V was clipped by 3 bases and J by 4 bases; unmatched bases: 8. This specimen belongs to a study of cytomegalovirus exposure and HLA in healthy donors. Study-wide results and limits: There were some 150 TCR beta chains listed as cytomegalovirus-associated.

Healthy bone marrow donors made up the donors. This clonotype was sampled from a woman between 25 and 40 years old in good health and CMV-seropositive. The J gene is TRBJ1-3, the V gene TRBV5-1; TRBD1 agrees at 9 bases. Sequenced: PBMCs. CDR3 nucleotide sequence: TGCGCCAGCAGCTCACGACCGGGACAGGGCGGAAACACCATATATTTT. Translating it yields CASSSRPGQGGNTIYF.